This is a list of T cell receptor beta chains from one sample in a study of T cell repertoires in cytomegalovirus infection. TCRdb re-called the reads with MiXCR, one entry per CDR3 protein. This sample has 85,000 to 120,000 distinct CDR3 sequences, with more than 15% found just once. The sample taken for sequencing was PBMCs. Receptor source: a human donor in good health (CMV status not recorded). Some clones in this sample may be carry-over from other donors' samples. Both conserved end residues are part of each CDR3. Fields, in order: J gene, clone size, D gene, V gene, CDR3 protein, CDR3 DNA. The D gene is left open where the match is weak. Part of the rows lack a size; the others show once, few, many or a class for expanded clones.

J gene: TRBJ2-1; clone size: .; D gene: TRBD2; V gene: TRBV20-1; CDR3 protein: CSARGLAGAGNYNEQFF; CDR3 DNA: TGCAGTGCTAGAGGCCTAGCGGGGGCCGGCAACTACAATGAGCAGTTCTTC
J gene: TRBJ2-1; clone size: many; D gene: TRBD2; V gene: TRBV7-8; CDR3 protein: CASSLLRGGAVVEQFF; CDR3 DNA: TGTGCCAGCAGCTTACTCCGCGGGGGGGCAGTCGTTGAGCAGTTCTTC
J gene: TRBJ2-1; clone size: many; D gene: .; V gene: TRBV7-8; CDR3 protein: CASSLKGFEQFF; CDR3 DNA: TGTGCCAGCAGCTTAAAGGGTTTTGAGCAGTTCTTC
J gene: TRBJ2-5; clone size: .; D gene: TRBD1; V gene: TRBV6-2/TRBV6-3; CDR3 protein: CASSQRTGNKETQYF; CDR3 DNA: TGTGCCAGCAGTCAGCGGACAGGGAATAAAGAGACCCAGTACTTC
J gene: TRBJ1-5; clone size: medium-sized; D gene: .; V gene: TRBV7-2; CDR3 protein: CASSSADSPRNQPQHF; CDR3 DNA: TGTGCCAGCAGCTCGGCAGATTCCCCTCGCAATCAGCCCCAGCATTTT
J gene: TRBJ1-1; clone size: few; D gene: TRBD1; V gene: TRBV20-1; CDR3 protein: CSARTDRGDTEAFF; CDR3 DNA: TGCAGTGCTAGGACAGACAGGGGGGACACTGAAGCTTTCTTT
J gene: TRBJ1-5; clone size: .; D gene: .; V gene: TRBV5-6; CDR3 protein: CASSLGQGPQPQHF; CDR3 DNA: TGTGCCAGCAGCTTGGGCCAGGGACCCCAGCCCCAGCATTTT
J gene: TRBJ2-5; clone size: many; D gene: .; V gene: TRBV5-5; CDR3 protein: CASSGGNLQETQYF; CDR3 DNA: TGTGCCAGCAGCGGGGGAAACCTACAAGAGACCCAGTACTTC
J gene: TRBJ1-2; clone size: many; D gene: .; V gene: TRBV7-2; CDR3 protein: CASSGANYGYTF; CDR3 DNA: TGTGCCAGCAGCGGGGCTAACTATGGCTACACCTTC
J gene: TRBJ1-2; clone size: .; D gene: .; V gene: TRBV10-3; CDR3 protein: CAISESNGANYGYNF; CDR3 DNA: TGTGCCATCAGTGAGTCGAACGGGGCCAACTATGGCTACAACTTC
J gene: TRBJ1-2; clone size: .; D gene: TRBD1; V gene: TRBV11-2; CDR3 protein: CASSPAGTARGYGYTF; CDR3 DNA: TGTGCCAGCAGCCCCGCCGGGACAGCCCGGGGCTATGGCTACACCTTC
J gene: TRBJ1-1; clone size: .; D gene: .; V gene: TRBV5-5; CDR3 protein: CASSHGPGGDTEAFF; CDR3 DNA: TGTGCCAGCAGCCACGGACCCGGCGGGGACACTGAAGCTTTCTTT
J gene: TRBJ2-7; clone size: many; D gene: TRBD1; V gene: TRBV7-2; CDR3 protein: CASSFTGTGIPYEQYF; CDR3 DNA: TGTGCCAGCAGCTTTACCGGGACAGGCATTCCCTACGAGCAGTACTTC
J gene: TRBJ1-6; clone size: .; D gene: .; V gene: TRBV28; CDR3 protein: CASSFVARDSPLHF; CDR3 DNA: TGTGCCAGCAGTTTCGTTGCCAGGGATTCACCCCTCCACTTT
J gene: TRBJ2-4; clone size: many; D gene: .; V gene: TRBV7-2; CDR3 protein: CASSLDGSRIQYF; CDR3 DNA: TGTGCCAGCAGCTTAGATGGGTCGCGCATTCAGTACTTC
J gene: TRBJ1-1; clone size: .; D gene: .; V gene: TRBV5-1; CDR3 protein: CASSPTDMNTEAFF; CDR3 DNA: TGCGCCAGCAGCCCGACGGATATGAACACTGAAGCTTTCTTT
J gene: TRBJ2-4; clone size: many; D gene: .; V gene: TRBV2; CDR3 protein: CASSEALPGAQNIQYF; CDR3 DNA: TGTGCCAGCAGTGAAGCGCTTCCGGGGGCCCAAAACATTCAGTACTTC
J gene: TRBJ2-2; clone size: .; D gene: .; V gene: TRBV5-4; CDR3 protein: CASSFRERGTGELFF; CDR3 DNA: TGTGCCAGCAGCTTTAGAGAGAGAGGCACCGGGGAGCTGTTTTTT
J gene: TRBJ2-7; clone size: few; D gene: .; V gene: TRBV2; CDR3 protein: CASSPRKSPRGRNEQYF; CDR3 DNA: TGTGCCAGCAGTCCCCGAAAATCCCCCAGGGGTCGGAACGAGCAGTACTTC
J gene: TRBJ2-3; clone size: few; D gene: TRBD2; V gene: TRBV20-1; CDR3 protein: CSAVAGVKDTQYF; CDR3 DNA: TGCAGTGCAGTAGCGGGGGTAAAAGATACGCAGTATTTT
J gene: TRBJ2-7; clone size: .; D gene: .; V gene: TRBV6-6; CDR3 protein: CASSYGGGEYEQYF; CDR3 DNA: TGTGCCAGCAGTTACGGAGGGGGCGAGTACGAGCAGTACTTC
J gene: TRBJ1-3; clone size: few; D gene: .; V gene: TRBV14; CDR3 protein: CASSQAQPGALRNTIYF; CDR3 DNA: TGTGCCAGCAGCCAAGCTCAACCAGGCGCACTGAGAAACACCATATATTTT
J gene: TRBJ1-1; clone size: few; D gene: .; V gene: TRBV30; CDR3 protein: CAWGVTGTEAFF; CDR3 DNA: TGTGCCTGGGGGGTCACAGGGACCGAAGCTTTCTTT
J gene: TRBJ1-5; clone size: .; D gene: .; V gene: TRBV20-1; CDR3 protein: CSATRRVGNQPQHF; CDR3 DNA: TGCAGTGCTACCCGTCGGGTAGGCAATCAGCCCCAGCATTTT
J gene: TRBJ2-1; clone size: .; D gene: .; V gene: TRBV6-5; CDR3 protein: CASSYSPGSGDNEQFF; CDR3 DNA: TGTGCCAGCAGTTACTCGCCCGGTAGTGGCGACAATGAGCAGTTCTTC
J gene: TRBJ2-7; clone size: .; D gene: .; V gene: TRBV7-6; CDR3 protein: CASSPVLGSYEQYF; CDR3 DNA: TGTGCCAGCAGCCCGGTCTTAGGGTCCTACGAGCAGTACTTC
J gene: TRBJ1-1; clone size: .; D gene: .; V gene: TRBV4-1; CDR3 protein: CAGSQVLLGGTEAFF; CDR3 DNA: TGCGCCGGCAGCCAAGTTTTATTAGGGGGGACTGAAGCTTTCTTT
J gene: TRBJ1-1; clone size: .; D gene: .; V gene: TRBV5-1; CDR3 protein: CASSSLRPTNTEAFF; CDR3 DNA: TGCGCCAGCAGCTCCTTGCGACCGACTAACACTGAAGCTTTCTTT
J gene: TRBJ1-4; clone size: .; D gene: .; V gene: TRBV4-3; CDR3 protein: CASSQEGAGLNEKLFF; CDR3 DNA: TGCGCCAGCAGCCAAGAGGGAGCAGGCCTTAATGAAAAACTGTTTTTT
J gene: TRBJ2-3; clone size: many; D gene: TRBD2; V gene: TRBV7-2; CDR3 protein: CASSLGKWGGDTQYF; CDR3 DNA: TGTGCCAGCAGCTTGGGAAAGTGGGGGGGGGATACGCAGTATTTT
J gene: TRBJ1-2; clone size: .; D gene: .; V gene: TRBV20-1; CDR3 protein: CGIAASNYGYTF; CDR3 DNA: TGCGGGATAGCTGCTTCTAACTATGGCTACACCTTC
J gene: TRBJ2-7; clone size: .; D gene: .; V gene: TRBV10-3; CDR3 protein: CAIGREASYEQYF; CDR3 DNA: TGTGCCATCGGCAGGGAAGCTTCCTACGAGCAGTACTTC
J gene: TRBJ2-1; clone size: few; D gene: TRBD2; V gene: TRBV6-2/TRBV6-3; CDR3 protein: CASKGLYYNEQFF; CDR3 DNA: TGTGCCAGCAAGGGACTATATTACAATGAGCAGTTCTTC
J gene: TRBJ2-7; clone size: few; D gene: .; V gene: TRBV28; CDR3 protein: CASRPTGTQGEQYF; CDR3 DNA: TGTGCCAGCAGGCCAACCGGGACCCAAGGCGAGCAGTACTTC
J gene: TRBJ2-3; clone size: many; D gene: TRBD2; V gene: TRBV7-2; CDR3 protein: CASSMFAGVRTDTQYF; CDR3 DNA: TGTGCCAGCAGCATGTTCGCGGGGGTGCGCACAGATACGCAGTATTTT
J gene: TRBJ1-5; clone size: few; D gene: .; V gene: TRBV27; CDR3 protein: CASSDPGGNQPQHF; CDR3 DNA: TGTGCCAGCAGTGATCCGGGAGGCAATCAGCCCCAGCATTTT
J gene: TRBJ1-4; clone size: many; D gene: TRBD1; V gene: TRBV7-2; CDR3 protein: CASSQPGQGVNEKLFF; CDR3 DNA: TGTGCCAGCAGCCAGCCGGGACAGGGGGTTAATGAAAAACTGTTTTTT
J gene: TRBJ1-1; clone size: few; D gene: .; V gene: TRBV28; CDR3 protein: CASREWGNTEAFF; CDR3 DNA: TGTGCCAGCAGGGAATGGGGGAACACTGAAGCTTTCTTT
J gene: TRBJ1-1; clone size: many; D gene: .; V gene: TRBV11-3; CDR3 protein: CASSFSVGTEAFF; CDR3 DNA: TGTGCCAGCAGCTTCTCGGTAGGCACTGAAGCTTTCTTT